What follows describes a single T cell receptor (beta chain). Its specificity is not known. This sample is drawn from a study of T cell responses to AZD1222 COVID-19 vaccine. Sequencing was performed with immunoSEQ multiplex PCR; in TCRdb, only in-frame clones are kept and a portion is missing. The repertoire consists of 110,000 or so clones, with 80% to 90% occurring once and the leading ten covering roughly 45%. V lost 5 bases, J lost 15 bases, and 17 bases lay in between. The germline V gene has CDR1 LNHDA and CDR2 SQIVND (reference sequence). The CDR3 is 12 residues long. Study findings and constraints: Dominant CD4 TCR responses targeted spike regions 160-218 and 743-854. Only a handful of AZD1222 recipients, several in all, had baseline seropositivity.

This TCR was recovered from an adult who received the AZD1222 COVID-19 vaccine. The chain has TRBV19 and TRBJ2-1, with a weak D call TRBD2 (6 bases). Material: peripheral blood, obtained 28 days after the second AZD1222 dose. The CDR3: CASSLTRGSWFF. As DNA, the CDR3 is TGTGCCAGTAGTTTGACTAGAGGATCTTGGTTCTTC.